This T cell receptor beta chain was documented in a study of molecular identifiers for immune sequencing clone quantification. This clonotype was counted a few times. Previously reported methods and listed TCR primers produced the bulk TCR libraries. TCRdb reprocessed the PCR reads with MiXCR, giving one entry per CDR3 protein. The data hold some 680,000 distinct CDR3 sequences, with roughly 23% observed a single time. CDR3 length: 13 amino acids. Germline CDR1 is MDHEN and CDR2 is SYDVKM. V gave up 6 bases and J gave up 5 bases, with 11 bases separating them. The receptor's source is a human donor in good health. Some libraries in this study had Jurkat cell RNA spiked in. This chain joins TRBV28 and TRBJ1-5; D unresolved. Source material: naive CD8+ T cells from blood, with Jurkat cell RNA spiked in. Sample subset: FACS-sorted CD8+CD4-CCR7+CD45RA+ naive T cells. CDR3 residues: CASSQTPYQPQHF. DNA of the CDR3: TGTGCCAGCAGCCAAACACCCTATCAGCCCCAGCATTTT.